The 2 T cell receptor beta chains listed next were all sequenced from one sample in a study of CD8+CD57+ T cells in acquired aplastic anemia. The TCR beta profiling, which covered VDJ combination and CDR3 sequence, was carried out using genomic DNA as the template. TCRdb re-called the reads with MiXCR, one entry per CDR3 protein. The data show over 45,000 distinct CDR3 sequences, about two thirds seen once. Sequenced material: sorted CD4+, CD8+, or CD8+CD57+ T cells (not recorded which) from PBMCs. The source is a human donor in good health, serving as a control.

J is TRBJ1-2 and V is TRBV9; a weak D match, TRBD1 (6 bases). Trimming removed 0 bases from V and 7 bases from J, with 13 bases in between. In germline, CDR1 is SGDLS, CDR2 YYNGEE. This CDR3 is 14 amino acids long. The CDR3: CASSVGQGLGGYTF. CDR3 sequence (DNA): TGTGCCAGCAGCGTAGGTCAGGGGCTGGGTGGCTACACCTTC. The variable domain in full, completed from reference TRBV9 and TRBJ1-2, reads DSGVTQTPKHLITATGQRVTLRCSPRSGDLSVYWYQQSLDQGLQFLIQYYNGEERAKGNILERFSAQQFPDLHSELNLSSLELGDSALYFCASSVGQGLGGYTFGSGTRLTVV.

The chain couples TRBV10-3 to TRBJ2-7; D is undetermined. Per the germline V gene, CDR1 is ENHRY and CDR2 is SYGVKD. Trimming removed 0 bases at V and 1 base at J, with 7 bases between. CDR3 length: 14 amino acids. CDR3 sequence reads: CAISESSGSYEQYF. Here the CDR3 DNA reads TGTGCCATCAGTGAGTCTAGTGGTTCCTACGAGCAGTACTTC.